The 31 T cell receptor beta chains listed next were all sequenced from one sample in a study of blood T cells in healthy people across ages. Then a second PCR, running roughly 7 to 11 cycles, was carried out with a sample-barcoded 5' primer and a J-beta primer mix. A single record per CDR3 protein comes from TCRdb applying MiXCR to the 5' RACE reads. The table lists 1.5 million to 2 million distinct CDR3 sequences, 28% of them singletons, with more than 6% in the top ten. Sample: blood. These receptors came from a woman aged 25 to 39 in good health.

The chain links TRBV12-3 or TRBV12-4 to TRBJ1-1; TRBD1 aligns across 8 bases. CDR3 size: 14 residues. Germline trimming cut 6 bases from V and 7 bases from J; bases unmatched to any gene: 10. The chain's CDR3 is CASRPTGVGDEAFF. CDR3 sequence (DNA): TGTGCCAGCAGACCGACAGGGGTTGGCGATGAAGCTTTCTTT.

In its sample, this clonotype was seen many times. The V call is TRBV15, the J call TRBJ2-5; D unclear. Germline V gene lookup returns CDR1 LNHNV and CDR2 YYDKDF (reference sequence). Deletions cut 3 bases from V and 1 base from J, with 12 bases between. The CDR3 sequence is 15 residues long. Written as DNA, the CDR3 is TGTGCCACCAGCAGTCGACGGGTCCTCCAAGAGACCCAGTACTTC. Translation gives CATSSRRVLQETQYF.

This clonotype was recorded a few times. The V and J genes are TRBV3-1 and TRBJ1-4; no reliable D call. Trimming took 1 base from V and 13 from J, leaving 7 bases between them. The CDR3 extends over 11 amino acids. Germline assignment: CDR1 LGHDT and CDR2 YNNKEL (reference sequence). The CDR3: CASSQGGGLFF. The CDR3 DNA follows: TGTGCCAGCAGCCAAGGGGGAGGACTGTTTTTT. Full variable domain (remainder filled in from reference TRBV3-1 and TRBJ1-4): DTAVSQTPKYLVTQMGNDKSIKCEQNLGHDTMYWYKQDSKKFLKIMFSYNNKELIINETVPNRFSPKSPDKAHLNLHINSLELGDSAVYFCASSQGGGLFFGSGTQLSVL.

CDR3 nucleotides: TGTGCCATCAGTGGGCCAGATTCACCCCTCCACTTT. Its translation is CAISGPDSPLHF. The J gene is TRBJ1-6, the V gene TRBV10-3; no clear D gene. The length of the CDR3 is 12 residues. Germline V CDR1 and CDR2: ENHRY, SYGVKD. V was shortened by 4 bases and J by 8 bases, with 6 bases between the two germline ends.

Concerning this clonotype: A much more abundant neighbour one base away suggests this may be a read error. The rearrangement links TRBV28 to TRBJ2-4; the D gene is possibly TRBD1 (5 bases). The J call could be wrong; TRBJ2-7 is a better fit for the DNA end. CDR3 size: 14 residues. The V gene's germline CDR1 is MDHEN and CDR2 SYDVKM. The CDR3 spells CASRFAAGTYEQYF. As DNA, the CDR3 is TGTGCCAGCAGGTTTGCCGCAGGGACCTACGAGCAGTACTTC.

The chain links TRBV2 to TRBJ2-7; 11 nucleotides agree with TRBD2. This CDR3 spans 14 amino acids. Unmatched junction bases numbered 5, after V lost 7 bases and J lost 3 bases. In germline, CDR1 is SNHLY, CDR2 FYNNEI. CDR3 coding DNA: TGTGCCAGCAACCTAGCGGGGGGTCACTACGAGCAGTACTTC. Its translation: CASNLAGGHYEQYF.

This clonotype appeared many times. A much larger clone lies one base from this, so it may be a read error. The chain recombines TRBV20-1 with TRBJ2-7, with 9 positions matching TRBD2. Germline CDR1 is DFQATT and CDR2 is SNEGSKA (reference sequence). The CDR3 sequence is 12 residues long. CDR3 region: CRAGGAVYEQYF. The CDR3 region has the DNA TGCAGGGCGGGGGGGGCTGTATACGAGCAGTACTTC.

The chain employs TRBV4-3 and TRBJ1-6, with 10 nucleotides matching TRBD1. Germline V gene lookup returns CDR1 LGHNA and CDR2 YSLEER. The CDR3 has 17 amino acids. V lost 4 bases, J lost 8 bases, and 11 bases stayed unmatched. CDR3 sequence reads: CASSREPGQGTHSPLHF. The CDR3 DNA sequence: TGCGCCAGCAGCCGAGAACCGGGACAGGGGACCCATTCACCCCTCCACTTT.

The chain combines TRBV28 with TRBJ1-4, with D hard to call. CDR3 length: 14 amino acids. Trimming cost V 7 bases and J 0 bases, with 9 bases left between them. Per the germline V gene, CDR1 is MDHEN and CDR2 is SYDVKM. This chain's CDR3 is CASKPGSTNEKLFF. The CDR3 nucleotides read TGTGCCAGCAAGCCGGGTTCAACTAATGAAAAACTGTTTTTT.

This clonotype was seen repeatedly, ten times or more. This chain links TRBV5-6 with TRBJ1-2, with D tentatively TRBD1 (5 bases). Germline V CDR1 and CDR2: SGHDT, YYEEEE. Between the trimmed V and J ends, which lost 4 bases and 2 bases, there was a span of 12 bases. This CDR3 has 14 amino acids. DNA of the CDR3: TGTGCCAGCAGCCCGGGACTGAGCAACTATGGCTACACCTTC. This gives the protein CASSPGLSNYGYTF.

The J gene is TRBJ2-3, the V gene TRBV20-1; D is perhaps TRBD2 (6 bases). Germline V gene sequence: CDR1 DFQATT, CDR2 SNEGSKA (reference sequence). The ends were cut back, 1 base at V and 5 bases at J, with 16 bases in the middle. The CDR3 loop spans 15 amino acids. The CDR3 spells CSARGSGGFVDTQYF. Here the CDR3 DNA reads TGCAGTGCTAGAGGATCTGGGGGGTTTGTAGATACGCAGTATTTT.

The chain uses TRBV24-1 and TRBJ2-7; perhaps TRBD1 as D (5 bases). Germline V lookup: CDR1 KGHDR, CDR2 SFDVKD. V was trimmed by 3 bases and J by 2 bases, leaving 16 bases between them. CDR3 length equals 16 residues. DNA for the CDR3: TGTGCCACCAGTGATCCGACAGAACGTACGCCCTACGAGCAGTACTTC. Protein sequence: CATSDPTERTPYEQYF.

This clonotype showed up just a few times. A much larger clone is a single base away; this may be a read error. The chain links TRBV20-1 to TRBJ2-5; D may be TRBD1 or TRBD2 (5 bases each). Germline assignment: CDR1 DFQATT and CDR2 SNEGSKA (reference sequence). Trimming shortened V by 7 bases and J by 3 bases, and 15 bases separated the two germline ends. The CDR3 is 13 residues long. DNA of the CDR3: TGCAGTGGGGGGAGCCTCAGGGAAGAGACCCAGTACTTC. Residues: CSGGSLREETQYF.

Comment on this clonotype: Its ends do not fully match the called genes, so a read error is possible. This chain connects TRBV5-1 to TRBJ2-1; the D call may be TRBD1 or TRBD2 (5 bases each). Germline CDR1 reads SGHRS; CDR2 reads YFSETQ. The CDR3 runs to 13 residues. The CDR3 sequence: CASRTGRDNGQFF. The CDR3 DNA sequence: TGCGCCAGCAGAACGGGGCGAGACAATGGGCAGTTCTTC.

This clonotype was observed a few times. The chain has TRBV12-3 or TRBV12-4 and TRBJ2-3; 10 bases are shared with TRBD1. The CDR3 sequence is 16 residues long. Germline trimming cut 5 bases from V and 3 bases from J; bases unmatched to any gene: 8. The chain's CDR3 is CASSLGTGVRTDTQYF. The CDR3 bases are TGTGCCAGCAGTCTCGGGACAGGGGTTAGGACAGATACGCAGTATTTT.

The V and J genes are TRBV20-1 and TRBJ1-4; perhaps TRBD1 as D (5 bases). The CDR3 runs to 14 residues. Per germline, CDR1 DFQATT and CDR2 SNEGSKA (reference sequence). V was cut by 3 bases and J by 8 bases, with 16 bases left in between. The CDR3 sequence: CSARAQDSGEKLFF. The CDR3, as DNA: TGCAGTGCTAGGGCACAGGATTCAGGCGAAAAACTGTTTTTT.

V gene TRBV7-2 combines with J gene TRBJ2-2, with 9 bases matching TRBD2. Losses at the gene ends were 2 bases for V and 6 bases for J; bases not matched to a gene: 4. The CDR3 runs 15 residues. Germline CDR1 SGHTA, CDR2 FQGNSA. The CDR3 region is CASSLRTSVPGELFF. The CDR3 region has the DNA TGTGCCAGCAGCTTAAGGACTAGCGTCCCCGGGGAGCTGTTTTTT.

This clonotype has just a few counts. J is TRBJ2-1 and V is TRBV3-1; D perhaps matches TRBD2 (6 bases). Germline V gene lookup returns CDR1 LGHDT and CDR2 YNNKEL (reference sequence). The CDR3 runs to 16 residues. Between the trimmed V and J ends, which lost 4 bases and 4 bases, there was a span of 17 bases. The CDR3 DNA sequence: TGTGCCAGCAGCCCCAGCCGGGACTCTAAATACAATGAGCAGTTCTTC. This gives the protein CASSPSRDSKYNEQFF.

V is TRBV18 and J is TRBJ1-6, with D maybe TRBD1 (6 bases). CDR3 length: 16 residues. Per the germline V gene, CDR1 is KGHSH and CDR2 is LQKENI. Between the trimmed V and J ends, which lost 3 bases and 4 bases, there was a span of 13 bases. CDR3 amino acids: CASSPKGGLYNSPLHF. The CDR3 bases are TGTGCCAGCTCACCCAAGGGGGGACTGTATAATTCACCCCTCCACTTT.

The chain recombines TRBV27 with TRBJ2-1, with 12 bases matching TRBD2. The V gene end was trimmed by 5 bases and the J gene end by 7 bases; junction bases not matched to a gene: 6. CDR1 and CDR2 from the germline V gene are MNHEY and SMNVEV (reference sequence). The CDR3 extends over 15 amino acids. The chain's CDR3 is CASSPTSGSINEQFF. CDR3 coding DNA: TGTGCCAGCAGTCCGACTAGCGGGAGTATTAATGAGCAGTTCTTC.

The V and J genes are TRBV7-9 and TRBJ1-1; 7 bases are shared with TRBD1. With V trimmed by 5 bases and J by 5 bases, 11 bases remained unmatched. The V gene's germline CDR1 is SEHNR and CDR2 FQNEAQ (reference sequence). The CDR3 totals 15 residues. The CDR3 DNA follows: TGTGCCAGCAGCCCGTGGACAGGTAAGGGGACTGAAGCTTTCTTT. As protein: CASSPWTGKGTEAFF. The full variable domain, in which reference TRBV7-9 and TRBJ1-1 provide the parts outside the CDR3, is DTGVSQNPRHKITKRGQNVTFRCDPISEHNRLYWYRQTLGQGPEFLTYFQNEAQLEKSRLLSDRFSAERPKGSFSTLEIQRTEQGDSAMYLCASSPWTGKGTEAFFGQGTRLTVV.

This clonotype appeared many times. The chain combines TRBV7-2 with TRBJ2-1; TRBD1 aligns across 8 bases. V was pared by 4 bases and J by 5 bases, with 7 bases of the junction left unmatched. The CDR3 spans 15 residues. The germline gives CDR1 SGHTA, CDR2 FQGNSA. The chain's CDR3 is CASSSGTGFDNEQFF. The DNA for the CDR3 is TGTGCCAGCAGCTCCGGGACAGGTTTTGACAATGAGCAGTTCTTC.

This chain joins TRBV7-2 and TRBJ2-4, with D perhaps matching TRBD2 (5 bases). The CDR3 covers 14 residues. V lost 5 bases to trimming and J lost 8 bases, with 16 bases between them. The germline V gene encodes CDR1 SGHTA and CDR2 FQGNSA. CDR3 amino acids: CASSPGTAADIQYF. For the CDR3, the DNA is TGTGCCAGCAGCCCTGGTACAGCGGCAGACATTCAGTACTTC.

Only a few counts were recorded for this clonotype. This chain links TRBV29-1 with TRBJ2-1; TRBD2 agrees at 14 bases. Losses at the gene ends were 7 bases for V and 7 bases for J; bases not matched to a gene: 9. Germline V gene sequence: CDR1 SQVTM, CDR2 ANQGSEA. This CDR3 has 15 amino acids. CDR3 coding DNA: TGCAGCGCCATGGGACTAGCGGGAGTAGAGAATGAGCAGTTCTTC. Translated: CSAMGLAGVENEQFF.

This clonotype was recorded at least ten times. V is TRBV12-3 or TRBV12-4 and J is TRBJ2-7; 9 bases map to TRBD1. The trim removed 6 bases at V and 2 bases at J, leaving 8 bases unmatched. This CDR3 contains 15 residues. CDR3 sequence (DNA): TGTGCCAGCAGCCCCGGACAGGGGTTTACCTACGAGCAGTACTTC. This gives the protein CASSPGQGFTYEQYF.

The table lists this clonotype with many counts. At one boundary the junction diverges from the germline segment, which might be a read error. Here the CDR3 reads CAISAGVSTDTQYF. For the CDR3, the DNA is TGTGCCATCTCCGCAGGGGTTAGCACGGATACGCAGTATTTT. The chain recombines TRBV10-3 with TRBJ2-3, with D possibly TRBD1 on 6 matching bases. Germline V gene data show CDR1 as ENHRY and CDR2 as SYGVKD. This CDR3 has 14 residues.

The V call is TRBV4-1, the J call TRBJ1-6, with D unresolved. The CDR3 extends over 14 amino acids. The germline CDR1 and CDR2 sequences are MGHRA and YSYEKL. V was clipped by 3 bases and J by 3 bases, with 6 bases between them. The CDR3 protein is CASSQGDYNSPLHF. DNA for the CDR3: TGCGCCAGCAGCCAGGGTGACTATAATTCACCCCTCCACTTT.

Concerning this clonotype itself: A much larger clone differs by one base, so this may be a read error. The chain has TRBV9 and TRBJ1-2; tentatively, D is TRBD1 (5 bases). CDR3 length equals 13 residues. With 4 bases removed from V and 12 bases from J, the gap between germline ends came to 19 bases. Germline CDR1 is SGDLS and CDR2 is YYNGEE. The DNA for the CDR3 is TGTGCCAGCAGCCCCGGGGGGTTTTCGGGCCACACCTTC. Amino acids: CASSPGGFSGHTF. The full variable domain, rest sourced from reference TRBV9 and TRBJ1-2, is DSGVTQTPKHLITATGQRVTLRCSPRSGDLSVYWYQQSLDQGLQFLIQYYNGEERAKGNILERFSAQQFPDLHSELNLSSLELGDSALYFCASSPGGFSGHTFGSGTRLTVV.

This chain connects TRBV2 to TRBJ2-5; 8 bases match TRBD1. From germline, CDR1 is SNHLY and CDR2 FYNNEI. The V and J ends lost 5 bases and 5 bases, in that order; junction bases with no gene match: 10. The CDR3 length is 15 residues. In DNA form, the CDR3 reads TGTGCCAGCAGTTCCGAGCAGGGGGCCGGGGAGACCCAGTACTTC. The encoded protein is CASSSEQGAGETQYF.

The sample holds many counts of this clonotype. The rearrangement uses TRBV6-6 and TRBJ1-2; 11 nucleotides agree with TRBD1. This CDR3 is 14 amino acids long. V trimming: 2 bases; J trimming: 8 bases; junction bases outside the gene matches: 4. The germline V gene has CDR1 MNHNY and CDR2 SVGAGI (reference sequence). The CDR3 nucleotides read TGTGCCAGCAGTTACGGACAGGGGGCTCGAGGCTACACCTTC. Amino acid sequence: CASSYGQGARGYTF.

The chain employs TRBV2 and TRBJ2-1, with 10 bases identical to TRBD2. Germline CDR1 is SNHLY and CDR2 is FYNNEI. The V gene end was trimmed by 4 bases and the J gene end by 3 bases; junction bases not matched to a gene: 6. The CDR3 extends over 16 amino acids. CDR3: CASSGIAGGRYNEQFF. CDR3 nucleotides: TGTGCCAGCAGTGGGATAGCGGGAGGCCGCTACAATGAGCAGTTCTTC.